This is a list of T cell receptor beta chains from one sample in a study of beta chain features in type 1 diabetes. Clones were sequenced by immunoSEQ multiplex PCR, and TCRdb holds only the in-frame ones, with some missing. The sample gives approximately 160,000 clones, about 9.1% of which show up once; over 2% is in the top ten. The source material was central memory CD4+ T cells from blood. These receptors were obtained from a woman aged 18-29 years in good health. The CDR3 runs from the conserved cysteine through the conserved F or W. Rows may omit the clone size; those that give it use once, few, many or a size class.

CASSPPGQRETQYF,TRBJ2-5,few,TRBV18
CASMPGEGTGELFF,TRBJ2-2,.,TRBV5-1
CASSQAGEPQHF,TRBJ1-5,few,TRBV4-2
CASGDYPSTDTQYF,TRBJ2-3,.,TRBV4-1
CASRMTGSALEQYF,TRBJ2-7,.,TRBV6-5
CASSFRGNTIYF,TRBJ1-3,.,TRBV27
CSVLGGEDTQYF,TRBJ2-3,.,TRBV29-1
CASSSTRNGIYEQFF,TRBJ2-1,.,TRBV27
CASSQDQQGAEAFF,TRBJ1-1,.,TRBV4-1
CASSVTSGGEETQYF,TRBJ2-5,.,TRBV5-1
CASSRTEGSYEQYF,TRBJ2-7,few,TRBV5-1
CASKLGVAGSDTQYF,TRBJ2-3,few,TRBV11-2
CASSLATGLNTEAFF,TRBJ1-1,few,TRBV5-1
CASSLQGNIQYF,TRBJ2-4,.,TRBV18
CASSGGSGGDTEAFF,TRBJ1-1,few,TRBV5-4
CASRPPTGVVAEAFF,TRBJ1-1,.,TRBV6-5
CASNGQGGNQPQHF,TRBJ1-5,few,TRBV2
CASSLGDLGRATEAFF,TRBJ1-1,few,TRBV5-1
CAWTGVGETQYF,TRBJ2-5,.,TRBV30
CASSYLTQTNTEAFF,TRBJ1-1,.,TRBV4-3
CASTPQTGASYEQYF,TRBJ2-7,few,TRBV6-5
CAISESTWEGDSSYNEQFF,TRBJ2-1,few,TRBV10-3
CASSVGGTTKNIQYF,TRBJ2-4,few,TRBV9
CASSLGQGEFQYF,TRBJ2-4,few,TRBV7-3
CASSFTSGGADTQYF,TRBJ2-3,many,TRBV7-9
CASSPYSGSSYEQYF,TRBJ2-7,few,TRBV7-3
CASSLAGGPMDTQYF,TRBJ2-3,.,TRBV5-1
CASSLLGAEETQYF,TRBJ2-5,few,TRBV5-1
CASSLASRGEQYF,TRBJ2-7,.,TRBV7-2